These T cell receptor beta chains were read from a single sample in a study of cytomegalovirus exposure and HLA in healthy donors. Produced via immunoSEQ multiplex PCR; TCRdb's table is partial and in-frame only. This table has 150,000 to 200,000 clones, over 75% appearing once. The sample was PBMCs. These receptors all come from a woman aged 50 to 65 in good health and CMV-seronegative. The CDR3 runs from the conserved cysteine through the conserved F or W. The D gene is left open where the match is weak. Clone size appears in some rows only: once, few, many, or a class for an expanded clone.

TRBJ1-1 - - TRBV6-4 CASTDRSGLAFF TGTGCCAGCACTGATCGTTCGGGGTTGGCTTTCTTT
TRBJ2-2 TRBD1 once TRBV7-6 CASSTSGDRGLTGELFF TGTGCCAGCAGCACTAGCGGGGACAGGGGGCTCACCGGGGAGCTGTTTTTT
TRBJ1-1 TRBD1 few TRBV7-9 CASSVDRGNTEAFF TGTGCCAGCAGCGTTGACAGGGGGAACACTGAAGCTTTCTTT
TRBJ1-2 TRBD1 - TRBV29-1 CSVGSPNWTGGRLYYGYTF TGCAGCGTTGGGAGCCCTAATTGGACAGGGGGGAGGTTATACTATGGCTACACCTTC
TRBJ2-3 TRBD2 - TRBV7-9 CASSQGLAGPGWRYF TGTGCCAGCAGCCAGGGACTAGCGGGGCCCGGCTGGCGGTATTTT
TRBJ2-3 - - TRBV11-1 CASSLEKGASRSTDTQYF TGTGCCAGCAGCTTAGAGAAAGGGGCCAGCAGGAGCACAGATACGCAGTATTTT
TRBJ1-4 TRBD1 - TRBV5-6 CASSGSGTGGEKLFF TGTGCCAGCAGCGGCTCCGGGACAGGTGGTGAAAAACTGTTTTTT
TRBJ2-7 TRBD2 few TRBV11-3 CASSRSRSEAGAFSYEQYF TGTGCCAGCAGCCGTTCGAGAAGCGAAGCGGGAGCCTTTTCCTACGAGCAGTACTTC
TRBJ2-5 TRBD1 - TRBV19 CASSQGQLKETQYF TGTGCCAGTAGTCAGGGACAGCTTAAAGAGACCCAGTACTTC
TRBJ1-2 - - TRBV28 CASLPPGLKDGYTF TGTGCCAGCCTTCCCCCAGGGTTAAAGGATGGCTACACCTTC
TRBJ2-3 TRBD2 once TRBV29-1 CSVDALGLGARSDTQYF TGCAGCGTTGATGCCCTCGGACTAGGCGCCCGATCGGATACGCAGTATTTT
TRBJ2-7 TRBD1 few TRBV5-1 CASSLDLTGGVGSYEQYF TGCGCCAGCAGCTTGGACTTGACAGGGGGCGTTGGCTCCTACGAGCAGTACTTC
TRBJ1-5 TRBD1 - TRBV11-2 CASSPGQGFRPQHF TGTGCCAGCAGCCCGGGACAGGGGTTTCGGCCCCAGCATTTT
TRBJ2-3 TRBD1 - TRBV4-2 CASSQDQDRVDTQYF TGTGCCAGCAGCCAAGATCAGGACAGGGTCGATACGCAGTATTTT
TRBJ2-3 - - TRBV18 CASSPPSLADTQYF TGTGCCAGCTCACCTCCGTCACTCGCAGATACGCAGTATTTT
TRBJ2-7 - - TRBV4-2 CASSQDLFYEQYF TGTGCCAGCAGCCAAGATCTGTTCTACGAGCAGTACTTC
TRBJ2-1 TRBD2 - TRBV28 CASSLGGSRNEQFF TGTGCCAGCAGTTTAGGCGGGAGTAGGAATGAGCAGTTCTTC
TRBJ1-5 - - TRBV5-6 CASSLSWAVNQPQHF TGTGCCAGCAGCCTGTCGTGGGCAGTCAATCAGCCCCAGCATTTT
TRBJ1-5 - - TRBV28 CASRLKGNRDNNQPQHF TGTGCCAGCAGACTAAAAGGCAACCGGGACAATAATCAGCCCCAGCATTTT
TRBJ2-2 TRBD1 - TRBV7-3 CASSLTGGPGTGELFF TGTGCCAGCAGCTTAACAGGGGGCCCGGGCACCGGGGAGCTGTTTTTT
TRBJ2-7 - - TRBV15 CATSSGKAINYEQYF TGTGCCACCAGCTCCGGTAAGGCAATTAACTACGAGCAGTACTTC
TRBJ2-5 TRBD1 - TRBV7-9 CASSFDRALAQTQYF TGTGCCAGCAGCTTTGACAGGGCCCTTGCGCAGACCCAGTACTTC
TRBJ2-5 TRBD2 - TRBV5-1 CASSLGGLAGGWQETQYF TGCGCCAGCAGCTTGGGGGGGTTAGCGGGAGGCTGGCAAGAGACCCAGTACTTC
TRBJ2-2 TRBD2 - TRBV10-3 CAIRPGLAGEGELFF TGTGCCATCAGGCCGGGACTAGCGGGCGAAGGGGAGCTGTTTTTT
TRBJ1-1 TRBD1 - TRBV9 CASSVSGGTEAFF TGTGCCAGCAGCGTATCAGGGGGCACTGAAGCTTTCTTT
TRBJ2-3 TRBD2 - TRBV7-8 CASSFLAGGGDTQYF TGTGCCAGCAGCTTCCTAGCGGGAGGTGGAGATACGCAGTATTTT
TRBJ2-5 TRBD2 - TRBV4-3 CASSQDSEAGGTQYF TGCGCCAGCAGCCAAGATAGTGAAGCGGGGGGGACCCAGTACTTC
TRBJ1-5 - - TRBV6-1 CASSPRRDQPQHF TGTGCCAGCAGTCCGCGGAGGGATCAGCCCCAGCATTTT
TRBJ2-1 - - TRBV6-1 CATHTGLGYNEQFF TGTGCCACCCATACAGGGCTGGGTTACAATGAGCAGTTCTTC
TRBJ2-1 TRBD1 - TRBV11-2 CASSYNRGQYNEQFF TGTGCCAGCAGCTATAACAGGGGGCAGTACAATGAGCAGTTCTTC